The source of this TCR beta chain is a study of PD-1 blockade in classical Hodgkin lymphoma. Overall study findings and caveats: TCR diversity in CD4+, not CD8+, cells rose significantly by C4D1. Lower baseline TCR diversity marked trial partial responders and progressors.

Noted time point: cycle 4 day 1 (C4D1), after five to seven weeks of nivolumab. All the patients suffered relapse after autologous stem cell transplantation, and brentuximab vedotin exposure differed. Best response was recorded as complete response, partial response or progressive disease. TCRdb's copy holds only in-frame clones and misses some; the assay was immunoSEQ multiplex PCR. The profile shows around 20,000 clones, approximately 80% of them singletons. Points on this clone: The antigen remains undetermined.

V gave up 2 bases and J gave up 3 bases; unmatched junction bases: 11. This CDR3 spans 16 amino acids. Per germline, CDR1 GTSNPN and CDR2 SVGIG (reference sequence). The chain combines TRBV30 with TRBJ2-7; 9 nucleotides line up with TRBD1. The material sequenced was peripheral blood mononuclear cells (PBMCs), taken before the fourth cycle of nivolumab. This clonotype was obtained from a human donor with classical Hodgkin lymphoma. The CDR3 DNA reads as TGTGCCTGGAGTCTGGGGTTGGACAGGGGAGGCTACGAGCAGTACTTC. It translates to CAWSLGLDRGGYEQYF.